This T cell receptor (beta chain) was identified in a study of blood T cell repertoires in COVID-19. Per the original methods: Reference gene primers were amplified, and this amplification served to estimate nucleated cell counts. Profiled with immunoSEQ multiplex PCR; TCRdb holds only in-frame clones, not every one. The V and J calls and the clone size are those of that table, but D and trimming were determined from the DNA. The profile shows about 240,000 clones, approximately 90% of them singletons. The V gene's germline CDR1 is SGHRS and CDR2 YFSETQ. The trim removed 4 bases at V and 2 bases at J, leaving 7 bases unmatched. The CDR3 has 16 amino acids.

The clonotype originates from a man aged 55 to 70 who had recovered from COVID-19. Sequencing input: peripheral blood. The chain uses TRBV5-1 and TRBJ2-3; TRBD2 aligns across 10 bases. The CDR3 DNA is TGCGCCAGCAGCGGGCTAGCGGGGGCCGTCACAGATACGCAGTATTTT. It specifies CASSGLAGAVTDTQYF.